These T cell receptor beta chains were read from a single sample in a study of glioma-infiltrating T cells after dendritic cell vaccination. Measured with immunoSEQ multiplex PCR; TCRdb has only the in-frame clones, and not every one. The table lists about 73,000 clones, roughly 87% of them singletons, with about 2% in the top ten. The specimen comprised blood, sampled before dendritic cell vaccination. These receptors came from a human donor with glioblastoma. Each CDR3 is given with its conserved first and last residue. The order of the fields is clone size, J gene, D gene, V gene, CDR3 protein, CDR3 DNA. A D gene is named only where the DNA matches it firmly. The size entry is marked missing in some rows and otherwise reads once, few, many or a size class.

size: .; J: TRBJ2-3; D: TRBD2; V: TRBV6-4; CDR3: CASSEAGYTTDTQYF; DNA: TGTGCCAGCAGTGAAGCGGGGTACACCACAGATACGCAGTATTTT
size: .; J: TRBJ1-3; D: .; V: TRBV4-1; CDR3: CASSRMGLPGGGNTIYF; DNA: TGCGCCAGCAGCCGAATGGGTCTGCCGGGAGGGGGAAACACCATATATTTT
size: .; J: TRBJ1-2; D: TRBD1; V: TRBV6-4; CDR3: CASSPHYILGQGANYGYTF; DNA: TGTGCCAGCAGTCCTCACTATATACTCGGACAGGGAGCTAACTATGGCTACACCTTC
size: few; J: TRBJ1-5; D: .; V: TRBV19; CDR3: CASSPNGNQPQHF; DNA: TGTGCCAGTAGTCCAAATGGCAATCAGCCCCAGCATTTT
size: once; J: TRBJ1-4; D: TRBD1; V: TRBV29-1; CDR3: CSASQTGGPNEKLFF; DNA: TGCAGCGCTTCTCAGACAGGGGGGCCGAATGAAAAACTGTTTTTT
size: .; J: TRBJ1-5; D: .; V: TRBV15; CDR3: CATSRDPGVGNSNQPQHF; DNA: TGTGCCACCAGCAGAGATCCGGGGGTTGGGAATAGCAATCAGCCCCAGCATTTT
size: few; J: TRBJ2-1; D: .; V: TRBV19; CDR3: CASSIQQDSYNEQFF; DNA: TGTGCCAGTAGTATTCAGCAGGACTCCTACAATGAGCAGTTCTTC
size: few; J: TRBJ2-7; D: .; V: TRBV7-2; CDR3: CASSPGITFYEQYF; DNA: TGTGCCAGCAGCCCGGGGATAACTTTCTACGAGCAGTACTTC
size: .; J: TRBJ2-7; D: TRBD1; V: TRBV6-5; CDR3: CASSRGTGWGSEQYF; DNA: TGTGCCAGCAGCAGAGGGACAGGTTGGGGAAGCGAGCAGTACTTC
size: .; J: TRBJ2-2; D: TRBD1; V: TRBV13; CDR3: CASSLVRDRDTGELFF; DNA: TGTGCCAGCAGCCTAGTCCGGGACAGGGACACCGGGGAGCTGTTTTTT
size: .; J: TRBJ2-2; D: .; V: TRBV5-8; CDR3: CASSLRGQNTGELFF; DNA: TGTGCCAGCAGCTTGAGGGGCCAGAACACCGGGGAGCTGTTTTTT
size: .; J: TRBJ1-2; D: .; V: TRBV7-2; CDR3: CASSFDSYGYTF; DNA: TGTGCCAGCAGCTTCGACAGCTATGGCTACACCTTC
size: .; J: TRBJ2-2; D: TRBD1; V: TRBV5-1; CDR3: CASTPTGTGGLAGELFF; DNA: TGCGCCAGCACCCCGACCGGGACAGGGGGTTTGGCCGGGGAGCTGTTTTTT